Listed here are 10 T cell receptor beta chains from one sample, sequenced in a study of monozygotic twins with cystic fibrosis. The repertoire was sequenced with immunoSEQ multiplex PCR; TCRdb's copy has only in-frame clones and lacks some. The sample consists of roughly 20,000 clones, 95% to 97% of them appearing once. The sequenced sample was blood. These receptors all come from a woman aged 30 to 39 with cystic fibrosis.

The CDR3: CASSGGETGGAIGELFF. DNA of the CDR3: TGTGCCAGCAGCGGTGGGGAGACAGGGGGCGCGATCGGGGAGCTGTTTTTT. The chain uses TRBV5-4 and TRBJ2-2, with 10 bases fitting TRBD1. The germline V gene encodes CDR1 SGHNT and CDR2 YYREEE (reference sequence). The CDR3 covers 17 residues. V lost 4 bases to trimming and J lost 7 bases; unmatched junction nucleotides: 13.

The chain carries TRBV5-4 and TRBJ2-5, with 8 positions matching TRBD2. With 4 bases clipped from V and 5 bases from J, the junction kept 13 bases outside the gene matches. From germline, CDR1 is SGHNT and CDR2 YYREEE (reference sequence). This CDR3 spans 16 amino acids. The CDR3 region is CASSQMLSGGAETQYF. CDR3 nucleotides: TGTGCCAGCAGCCAGATGCTGTCCGGGGGGGCGGAGACCCAGTACTTC.

Comments on this clone: Its ends do not fully match the called genes, so a read error is possible. J is TRBJ1-6 and V is TRBV10-3; D not certain. CDR3 size: 15 residues. Germline CDR1 ENHRY, CDR2 SYGVKD. In DNA, the CDR3 is TGTGCCATCAGGGAGTCAAGCTCCTATAATTCACCCCTCCACTTT. Encoded protein: CAIRESSSYNSPLHF.

V is TRBV18 and J is TRBJ1-2; D unclear. Germline V CDR1 and CDR2: KGHSH, LQKENI. The CDR3 loop spans 15 amino acids. V shed 3 bases and J shed 3 bases, with 14 bases lying between them. The CDR3 DNA reads as TGTGCCAGCTCACCCGGTCCTGAAGCCTACTATGGCTACACCTTC. It specifies CASSPGPEAYYGYTF.

CDR3 residues: CASSPLGKGETQYF. The CDR3 region has the DNA TGTGCCAGCAGCCCCCTAGGGAAGGGAGAGACCCAGTACTTC. The rearrangement uses TRBV6-1 and TRBJ2-5; D unclear. CDR3 length: 14 amino acids. The V end lost 6 bases, the J end lost 4 bases, and 15 bases lay between the germline ends. Germline V lookup: CDR1 MNHNS, CDR2 SASEGT.

The rearrangement uses TRBV7-9 and TRBJ2-1; D not certain. This CDR3 contains 11 residues. Germline V gene data show CDR1 as SEHNR and CDR2 as FQNEAQ (reference sequence). Trimming shortened V by 1 base and J by 9 bases, and 4 bases separated the two germline ends. In DNA form, the CDR3 reads TGTGCCAGCAGCTTAGAGGTTGAGCAGTTCTTC. This sequence encodes CASSLEVEQFF.

This clone has a single count. V gene TRBV6-1 combines with J gene TRBJ1-1; D gene ambiguous. CDR1 is MNHNS and CDR2 is SASEGT in the germline V gene. V shed 7 bases and J shed 4 bases, with 10 bases lying between them. The CDR3 contains 12 residues. The CDR3 spells CASNFGGTEAFF. The CDR3 DNA reads as TGTGCCAGCAACTTTGGAGGCACTGAAGCTTTCTTT.

The rearrangement links TRBV7-8 to TRBJ1-2; D call uncertain. V was clipped by 1 base and J by 4 bases, with 13 bases between them. Germline values: CDR1 SGHVS, CDR2 FQNEAQ. The CDR3 totals 15 residues. The DNA for the CDR3 is TGTGCCAGCAGCTTAGTACCCAGGCCGGGCTATGGCTACACCTTC. It translates to CASSLVPRPGYGYTF.

The genes are TRBV5-1 and TRBJ2-7; 10 bases line up with TRBD1. Germline V lookup: CDR1 SGHRS, CDR2 YFSETQ. V shed 4 bases, J shed 4 bases, and the junction held 5 bases outside the gene matches. CDR3 size: 14 residues. The CDR3 is CASSHGTGEYEQYF. CDR3 bases: TGCGCCAGCAGCCACGGGACAGGGGAATACGAGCAGTACTTC.

V gene TRBV7-9 combines with J gene TRBJ1-1; possible D gene TRBD1, 5 bases. The germline gives CDR1 SEHNR, CDR2 FQNEAQ (reference sequence). The CDR3 length is 14 residues. Trimming shortened V by 7 bases and J by 1 base, and 13 bases separated the two germline ends. The CDR3 region has the DNA TGTGCCAGCACCTTTCTCGGGGGGAACACTGAAGCTTTCTTT. As protein: CASTFLGGNTEAFF. Full variable domain (missing parts from reference TRBV7-9 and TRBJ1-1): DTGVSQNPRHKITKRGQNVTFRCDPISEHNRLYWYRQTLGQGPEFLTYFQNEAQLEKSRLLSDRFSAERPKGSFSTLEIQRTEQGDSAMYLCASTFLGGNTEAFFGQGTRLTVV.